Below, 18 T cell receptor beta chains from the same sample are listed, as sequenced in a study of CD8 T cells in ankylosing spondylitis. TCRdb used MiXCR to reprocess the 5' RACE reads, holding one entry per CDR3 protein. Of 200,000 or so distinct CDR3 sequences listed, about 20% are singletons. The sample comprised blood, either unsorted or a sorted T cell fraction (not recorded which). The receptors come from a male donor under 30 with ankylosing spondylitis or in good health (not recorded which).

This clonotype was counted ten times or more. The rearrangement uses TRBV5-1 and TRBJ1-1; D gene unclear. The V gene's germline CDR1 is SGHRS and CDR2 YFSETQ. With 0 bases removed from V and 4 bases from J, the gap between germline ends came to 13 bases. This CDR3 region has 15 residues. In nucleotides, the CDR3 is TGCGCCAGCAGCTTGGATCTGACCTCCTCCACTGAAGCTTTCTTT. Its protein is CASSLDLTSSTEAFF. Full variable domain (rest looked up from reference TRBV5-1 and TRBJ1-1): KAGVTQTPRYLIKTRGQQVTLSCSPISGHRSVSWYQQTPGQGLQFLFEYFSETQRNKGNFPGRFSGRQFSNSRSEMNVSTLELGDSALYLCASSLDLTSSTEAFFGQGTRLTVV.

The table lists this clonotype with many counts. This chain connects TRBV18 to TRBJ1-4; D is possibly TRBD1 (5 bases). V was clipped by 3 bases and J by 5 bases, with 10 bases between them. The CDR3 contains 14 residues. CDR1 is KGHSH and CDR2 is LQKENI in the germline V gene. CDR3 in DNA: TGTGCCAGCTCACCCGGGGCAGGGAATGAAAAACTGTTTTTT. The encoded protein is CASSPGAGNEKLFF.

The gene calls are TRBV4-3 and TRBJ2-1; no reliable D call. CDR1 and CDR2 (germline): LGHNA, YSLEER. V was clipped by 0 bases and J by 6 bases, with 12 bases between them. The CDR3 totals 15 residues. The CDR3 coding sequence is TGCGCCAGCAGCCAAGAGAGTGAAGCGAGCAATGAGCAGTTCTTC. Protein sequence: CASSQESEASNEQFF.

In its sample, this clonotype was seen many times. The V gene is TRBV20-1, the J gene TRBJ1-4; TRBD1 matches at 8 bases. CDR1 DFQATT and CDR2 SNEGSKA come from the germline V gene (reference sequence). The junction had 7 bases not matched to a gene; V was cut back by 1 base and J by 0 bases. This CDR3 comprises 17 residues. The CDR3: CSARGIGTGATNEKLFF. CDR3 coding DNA: TGCAGTGCTAGAGGGATTGGGACAGGCGCAACTAATGAAAAACTGTTTTTT.

This clonotype was counted ten times or more. This chain links TRBV3-1 with TRBJ2-6; no definite D call. V was shortened by 4 bases and J by 0 bases, with 10 bases between the two germline ends. The CDR3 runs 16 residues. Per the germline V gene, CDR1 is LGHDT and CDR2 is YNNKEL (reference sequence). The CDR3 sequence is CASSPESPSGANVLTF. The CDR3 DNA reads TGTGCCAGCAGCCCGGAGAGCCCCTCTGGGGCCAACGTCCTGACTTTC.

This clonotype has ten or more counts. CDR3 in DNA: TGTGCCAGCAGTTTTCTAGCGGGAGAGGGGACGCAGTATTTT. As protein: CASSFLAGEGTQYF. The chain links TRBV27 to TRBJ2-3; the match to TRBD2 covers 10 bases. J gave up 9 bases and V 3 bases, and 6 bases lay outside the gene matches. The CDR3 loop spans 14 amino acids. Germline CDR1 is MNHEY and CDR2 is SMNVEV (reference sequence).

This clonotype was found once. The V gene is TRBV3-1, the J gene TRBJ2-1; 10 bases are a match to TRBD2. The V and J ends lost 1 base and 3 bases, in that order; junction bases with no gene match: 3. This CDR3 spans 16 amino acids. The germline V gene encodes CDR1 LGHDT and CDR2 YNNKEL (reference sequence). The CDR3 DNA reads TGTGCCAGCAGCCAAGTTCCTAGCGGGAGCTACAATGAGCAGTTCTTC. Protein sequence: CASSQVPSGSYNEQFF.

The table lists this clonotype with many counts. The chain combines TRBV20-1 with TRBJ2-5; D tentatively reads TRBD1 or TRBD2 (5 bases each). Trimming cost V 2 bases and J 4 bases, with 11 bases left between them. The CDR3 contains 13 residues. Germline CDR1 reads DFQATT; CDR2 reads SNEGSKA (reference sequence). This chain's CDR3 is CSARNSGTETQYF. CDR3 nucleotide sequence: TGCAGTGCTAGAAATTCCGGGACAGAGACCCAGTACTTC.

This clonotype has a count of ten or more. The rearrangement uses TRBV4-1 and TRBJ2-5, with 8 nucleotides matching TRBD1. The germline CDR1 and CDR2 sequences are MGHRA and YSYEKL. J gave up 2 bases and V 8 bases, and 4 bases lay outside the gene matches. CDR3 length equals 13 residues. CDR3 DNA: TGCGCCAGCGGACAGGGCCTTCAAGAGACCCAGTACTTC. Translated: CASGQGLQETQYF.

The J gene is TRBJ1-1, the V gene TRBV29-1; 7 positions match TRBD1. V lost 6 bases, J lost 6 bases, and 13 bases stayed unmatched. Germline values: CDR1 SQVTM, CDR2 ANQGSEA. The CDR3 is 14 amino acids. DNA of the CDR3: TGCAGCGTGAGCCGTGGGGACAGTCTATCTGAAGCTTTCTTT. Its translation is CSVSRGDSLSEAFF.

This clonotype was recorded at least ten times. The chain employs TRBV2 and TRBJ1-2; D ambiguous. The germline V gene encodes CDR1 SNHLY and CDR2 FYNNEI. V lost 7 bases to trimming and J lost 8 bases, with 5 bases between them. There are 9 residues in the CDR3. This CDR3 is CASISGYTF. The CDR3 nucleotides read TGTGCCAGCATTTCCGGCTACACCTTC. The variable domain in full, with the rest retrieved from reference TRBV2 and TRBJ1-2, is EPEVTQTPSHQVTQMGQEVILRCVPISNHLYFYWYRQILGQKVEFLVSFYNNEISEKSEIFDDQFSVERPDGSNFTLKIRSTKLEDSAMYFCASISGYTFGSGTRLTVV.

The chain joins TRBV12-3 or TRBV12-4 to TRBJ1-1, with D possibly matching TRBD1 (5 bases). CDR3 length: 13 residues. Deletions cut 3 bases from V and 7 bases from J, with 12 bases between. The CDR3 bases are TGTGCCAGCAGTTTTGGGACCTCCGTTGAAGCTTTCTTT. Translating it yields CASSFGTSVEAFF.

This rearrangement joins TRBV29-1 to TRBJ2-1, with TRBD2 matching over 12 bases. V lost 4 bases to trimming and J lost 5 bases; unmatched junction nucleotides: 6. The CDR3 is made up of 15 amino acids. The germline gives CDR1 SQVTM, CDR2 ANQGSEA. The CDR3 loop reads CSVGYRLAGDNEQFF. Here the CDR3 DNA reads TGCAGCGTTGGGTATAGACTAGCGGGAGACAATGAGCAGTTCTTC.

This clonotype has a single count. The CDR3 coding sequence is TGTGCCAGCAGGACAGGGGTAGATGAGCAGTTCTTC. This gives the protein CASRTGVDEQFF. V gene TRBV7-9 combines with J gene TRBJ2-1; 8 nucleotides align to TRBD1. The CDR3 is made up of 12 amino acids. After removal of 6 bases from V and 8 bases from J, the junction contained 3 bases not matched to a gene. Germline V gives CDR1 SEHNR, CDR2 FQNEAQ (reference sequence).

The chain is built from TRBV3-1 and TRBJ2-7; D may be TRBD2 (5 bases). This CDR3 is built from 16 residues. Germline V CDR1 and CDR2: LGHDT, YNNKEL (reference sequence). The V end was cut by 0 bases, the J end by 2 bases, with 14 bases between. The CDR3 DNA sequence: TGTGCCAGCAGCCAAGATTTCGGACTTCGTCCCTACGAGCAGTACTTC. This encodes CASSQDFGLRPYEQYF.

This clonotype occurred many times. CDR3 coding DNA: TGTGCCAGCAGCTGGTCTACAGGGGGCCGGTCACCCCTCCACTTT. Its translation is CASSWSTGGRSPLHF. The J gene is TRBJ1-6, the V gene TRBV5-6; 9 positions agree with TRBD1. Germline trimming cut 3 bases from V and 10 bases from J; bases unmatched to any gene: 8. CDR1 SGHDT and CDR2 YYEEEE come from the germline V gene. The CDR3 covers 15 residues.

This clonotype was detected ten times or more. The rearrangement joins TRBV11-2 to TRBJ1-4; D gene ambiguous. The length of the CDR3 is 14 residues. CDR1 is SGHAT, CDR2 FQNNGV, per germline. Trimming pared 6 bases from V and 4 bases from J, leaving 12 bases between. The CDR3 protein is CASSPGPFNEKLFF. The CDR3 bases are TGTGCCAGCAGTCCCGGACCGTTTAATGAAAAACTGTTTTTT.

In this sample, this clonotype turned up many times. CDR3 amino acids: CASSPTATSGRTKNIQYF. The CDR3 DNA sequence: TGTGCCAGCAGCCCGACGGCGACTAGCGGGAGAACCAAAAACATTCAGTACTTC. The rearrangement links TRBV7-8 to TRBJ2-4, with 12 bases lining up with TRBD2. Losses at the gene ends were 5 bases for V and 2 bases for J; bases not matched to a gene: 10. CDR3 length equals 18 residues. The germline gives CDR1 SGHVS, CDR2 FQNEAQ.